Listed here is a single T cell receptor (beta chain). Assay used: immunoSEQ multiplex PCR; TCRdb lists only in-frame clones, some missing. This table holds roughly 200,000 clones, roughly 85% found once. CDR1 is LGHNA and CDR2 is YNFKEQ in the germline V gene. Trimming took 3 bases from V and 1 from J; bases not matched to a gene: 3. This CDR3 has 15 residues. These data belong to a study of blood T cell repertoires in COVID-19. This sequence was found in a woman older than 75 with acute or convalescent COVID-19. The chain couples TRBV4-2 to TRBJ1-1; 9 bases are a match to TRBD1. The source material was peripheral blood. CDR3 region: CASSQPDRGNTEAFF. For the CDR3, the DNA is TGTGCCAGCAGCCAGCCGGACAGGGGGAACACTGAAGCTTTCTTT.